This T cell receptor (beta chain) stems from a study of cytomegalovirus exposure and HLA in healthy donors. The donors were in the approximately 130-subject validation cohort; that cohort was separate from the approximately 730-subject first cohort. The assay was immunoSEQ multiplex PCR, and TCRdb's table has in-frame clones only and misses some. The table has around 160,000 clones, about 85% seen once. CDR3 length: 13 amino acids. The V segment lost 1 base and the J segment 7 bases; nucleotides outside the gene matches: 3. Germline V gives CDR1 MNHEY, CDR2 SVGAGI. This clone was detected once. The sequencing sample was made of PBMCs. The TCR comes from a man aged 25-45 years in good health and CMV-seropositive. The gene calls are TRBV6-5 and TRBJ1-1, with 7 bases identical to TRBD1. The CDR3: CASSYFGTDEAFF. The CDR3 DNA is TGTGCCAGCAGTTACTTCGGGACAGATGAAGCTTTCTTT.